These T cell receptor beta chains were read from a single sample in a study of blood T cells in healthy people across ages. Each CDR3 protein gets one entry after TCRdb re-called the 5' RACE reads with MiXCR. The sample lists 450,000 to 700,000 distinct CDR3 sequences, approximately 27% seen once, with 18% in the top ten. The sample consisted of blood. Receptor source: a woman in her seventies in good health. The CDR3 runs from the conserved cysteine through the conserved F or W. Each record gives: J gene, V gene, D gene, clone size, CDR3 protein, CDR3 DNA. The D gene is left open where the match is weak. A clone size is listed for some rows: how often the clone was seen (once, few, many), or a class if it is expanded.

j_call: TRBJ2-5
v_call: TRBV6-5
d_call: .
clone_size: .
cdr3_aa: CASSYSTHPGSLETQYF
cdr3_nt: TGTGCCAGCAGTTACTCGACCCATCCCGGGTCCCTCGAGACCCAGTACTTC

j_call: TRBJ2-7
v_call: TRBV7-9
d_call: TRBD2
clone_size: .
cdr3_aa: CASSKRGGNYEQYF
cdr3_nt: TGTGCCAGCAGCAAGCGGGGGGGTAACTACGAGCAGTACTTC

j_call: TRBJ2-1
v_call: TRBV9
d_call: TRBD1
clone_size: .
cdr3_aa: CASSVGQGISDEQFF
cdr3_nt: TGTGCCAGCAGCGTGGGACAGGGAATTTCGGATGAGCAGTTCTTC

j_call: TRBJ1-2
v_call: TRBV15
d_call: .
clone_size: .
cdr3_aa: CATSRDLVIGLYGYTF
cdr3_nt: TGTGCCACCAGCAGAGATCTGGTCATCGGTCTCTATGGCTACACCTTC

j_call: TRBJ2-5
v_call: TRBV29-1
d_call: .
clone_size: few
cdr3_aa: CSADARQETQYF
cdr3_nt: TGCAGCGCGGACGCCCGACAAGAGACCCAGTACTTC

j_call: TRBJ2-5
v_call: TRBV20-1
d_call: .
clone_size: .
cdr3_aa: CSARAGSIPRETQYF
cdr3_nt: TGCAGTGCTAGAGCCGGGTCGATACCCCGAGAGACCCAGTACTTC

j_call: TRBJ1-2
v_call: TRBV20-1
d_call: TRBD1
clone_size: .
cdr3_aa: CSAAPGTGVPYGYTF
cdr3_nt: TGCAGTGCCGCTCCCGGGACAGGGGTCCCCTATGGCTACACCTTC

j_call: TRBJ2-1
v_call: TRBV29-1
d_call: TRBD1
clone_size: .
cdr3_aa: CSVGTGSYNEQFF
cdr3_nt: TGCAGCGTAGGGACAGGCAGCTACAATGAGCAGTTCTTC

j_call: TRBJ2-3
v_call: TRBV7-7
d_call: TRBD2
clone_size: few
cdr3_aa: CASSPLAADTQYF
cdr3_nt: TGTGCCAGCAGCCCCCTAGCGGCAGATACGCAGTATTTT

j_call: TRBJ1-2
v_call: TRBV7-2
d_call: .
clone_size: few
cdr3_aa: CASSSDRIGYTF
cdr3_nt: TGTGCCAGCAGCTCGGACCGTATCGGCTACACCTTC

j_call: TRBJ2-5
v_call: TRBV7-2
d_call: .
clone_size: .
cdr3_aa: CASSLYGQETQYF
cdr3_nt: TGTGCCAGCAGCTTATACGGTCAAGAGACCCAGTACTTC

j_call: TRBJ2-3
v_call: TRBV5-1
d_call: TRBD2
clone_size: few
cdr3_aa: CASRPTSPRDTQYF
cdr3_nt: TGCGCCAGCAGACCGACTAGCCCCAGAGATACGCAGTATTTT

j_call: TRBJ2-3
v_call: TRBV5-1
d_call: .
clone_size: .
cdr3_aa: CASSLFPAGETPSTDTQYF
cdr3_nt: TGCGCCAGCAGCTTGTTCCCAGCGGGTGAGACCCCTAGCACAGATACGCAGTATTTT

j_call: TRBJ2-2
v_call: TRBV7-6
d_call: .
clone_size: few
cdr3_aa: CASSKTGRVTAGELFF
cdr3_nt: TGTGCCAGCAGCAAAACAGGGCGGGTGACCGCCGGGGAGCTGTTTTTT

j_call: TRBJ1-4
v_call: TRBV12-3/TRBV12-4
d_call: TRBD1
clone_size: few
cdr3_aa: CASSADRELLGEKLFF
cdr3_nt: TGTGCCAGCAGTGCGGACAGGGAATTGTTGGGTGAAAAACTGTTTTTT